Listed below are T cell receptor beta chains from one sample, sequenced in a study of T-cell reconstitution after alpha-beta-depleted transplantation in children. Each CDR3 protein is one row after TCRdb ran MiXCR on the PCR reads. The table lists 90,000 to 100,000 distinct CDR3 sequences, more than 20% of them singletons. Sequences were derived from PBMCs, sampled before TCRalphabeta/CD19-depleted stem cell transplant. These receptors all come from a boy younger than 10 with acute lymphoblastic leukemia, due to receive a stem cell transplant. Each CDR3 is given with its conserved first and last residue.

v_call	j_call	cdr3_aa
TRBV20-1	TRBJ1-6	CRTPQGGNSPLHF
TRBV4-1	TRBJ2-7	CASSQEGFRRPWTFEQYF
TRBV6-1	TRBJ2-1	CASKAPGRSSYNEQFF
TRBV25-1	TRBJ2-3	CASSEYGRQANTQYF
TRBV5-4	TRBJ2-2	CASSFGYESKREWNTGELFF
TRBV7-8	TRBJ2-3	CASSLSPAGDTQYF
TRBV5-1	TRBJ2-3	CASSIEMGFADTQYF
TRBV12-3/TRBV12-4	TRBJ2-7	CASSLGLRVGRYF
TRBV11-2	TRBJ2-7	CASSVDPYRGEQYF
TRBV28	TRBJ2-7	CASSLLAGYEQYF
TRBV9	TRBJ1-2	CASSVAPDYGYTF
TRBV4-1	TRBJ2-3	CASSQDPGPMIPSDTQYF
TRBV29-1	TRBJ2-3	CSVEVLRTDTQYF
TRBV5-1	TRBJ2-5	CASSTPEDKETQYF
TRBV10-2	TRBJ2-1	CASSSGPRWGTSEQFF
TRBV4-1	TRBJ1-1	CASSQDGWGGTEAFF
TRBV6-5	TRBJ1-2	CASGGNDYGYTF
TRBV20-1	TRBJ2-7	CSAPHPSGGSSYEQYF
TRBV9	TRBJ1-2	CASSTRQGHGYTF
TRBV12-3/TRBV12-4	TRBJ2-5	CASSQGSWETQYF
TRBV12-3/TRBV12-4	TRBJ1-1	CASSFKVTATMNTEAFF
TRBV25-1	TRBJ2-3	CASRRTRTDTQYF
TRBV7-2	TRBJ1-4	CASSLQVATNEKLVF
TRBV12-3/TRBV12-4	TRBJ2-1	CASSSTQDFGRLNEQFF
TRBV20-1	TRBJ2-3	CSAPNQRESSTDTQYF
TRBV12-3/TRBV12-4	TRBJ1-1	CASSFRKGTTEAFF
TRBV4-3	TRBJ2-2	CASSPRDSLNGELFF
TRBV7-8	TRBJ2-5	CASSPWTAGGQETQYF
TRBV29-1	TRBJ1-1	CSVETRMNTEAFF
TRBV12-3/TRBV12-4	TRBJ2-5	CASSSGVPGLAGGETQYF
TRBV7-9	TRBJ2-1	CASSLLWDEQFF
TRBV3-1	TRBJ1-2	CASSPLGHGYGYTF
TRBV12-3/TRBV12-4	TRBJ1-1	CASSYTRNTEAFF
TRBV27	TRBJ2-5	CASSSDRRQETQYF
TRBV29-1	TRBJ2-6	CSVGTVYSGANVLTF
TRBV10-3	TRBJ2-2	CAISVLGELFF
TRBV5-6	TRBJ2-7	CASSLRTGTSVYEQYF
TRBV6-5	TRBJ2-1	CASRRDYNEQFF
TRBV11-2	TRBJ2-1	CASSQGGPGQFF
TRBV24-1	TRBJ1-5	CATSDSTGPQPQHF
TRBV20-1	TRBJ2-1	CSAPTRTSGRYYNEQFF
TRBV5-1	TRBJ2-7	CASSPKVGMTYEQYF
TRBV20-1	TRBJ2-7	CSARGSTYEQYF
TRBV24-1	TRBJ2-2	CATSVGHLNTGELFF
TRBV12-3/TRBV12-4	TRBJ1-1	CASSTRRTAMNTEAFF
TRBV5-1	TRBJ1-1	CASSQNLNTEAFF
TRBV25-1	TRBJ2-7	CASSRGQGDSYEQYF
TRBV5-1	TRBJ2-7	CASSGVLSYEQYF
TRBV3-1	TRBJ2-1	CASSPTDRTSYNEQSF
TRBV2	TRBJ2-7	CASSDPVDTYEQYF
TRBV27	TRBJ2-7	CASSFAPGYEQYF
TRBV19	TRBJ1-1	CASRKAWSNTEAFF
TRBV7-9	TRBJ2-3	CASRQQGRNTQYF
TRBV11-2	TRBJ2-5	CASSLVGGGGWEETQYF
TRBV5-5	TRBJ1-2	CASSKDRTLYGYTF